This TCR beta chain was captured by sequencing in a study of T cells in localized non-small cell lung cancer. Study-wide results and limits: Higher adjacent-lung clonality was associated with shorter survival. Uninvolved nearby lung showed the greatest T cell clonality, exceeding that found in tumor.

The table came from immunoSEQ multiplex PCR; TCRdb's copy has only in-frame clones and leaves some out. Found here are approximately 1,500 clones, roughly 33% of them singletons; the top ten hold 11%. About this clone itself: As yet, its antigen is unknown.

V was cut by 3 bases and J by 0 bases, with 8 bases left in between. CDR3 size: 14 residues. Germline V gives CDR1 LNHDA, CDR2 SQIVND (reference sequence). Nonneoplastic adjacent lung devoid of atypia was obtained no less than 2 cm from the tumor margin. The V and J genes are TRBV19 and TRBJ1-1; no clear D gene. The specimen comprised normal lung tissue next to the tumor, sampled before any cancer treatment. The source of this sequence is a man aged 40-75 years with stage I lung adenocarcinoma. The CDR3 coding sequence is TGTGCCAGTAGTATTACGGGAATGAACACTGAAGCTTTCTTT. It codes for CASSITGMNTEAFF.